The source of this T cell receptor (beta chain) is a study of blood T cell repertoires in COVID-19. Whole-study context: In each case, the material was cDNA or gDNA derived from T cells, B-cell-depleted T cells, or PBMCs.

Sequenced by immunoSEQ multiplex PCR; TCRdb stores in-frame clones only, minus some. The table records hundreds of thousands of clones, 70% to 90% of them present only once. The germline CDR1 and CDR2 sequences are DFQATT and SNEGSKA (reference sequence). This CDR3 has 10 amino acids. Trimming took off 7 bases at V and 3 bases at J, with 6 bases between the two ends. Input material: peripheral blood. This clonotype was obtained from a woman younger than 35 who had recovered from COVID-19. The rearrangement uses TRBV20-1 and TRBJ1-2; D ambiguous. CDR3 amino acids: CSVPDYGYTF. The CDR3, as DNA: TGCAGTGTCCCGGACTATGGCTACACCTTC.